The entry below describes one T cell receptor (beta chain). Its antigen remains unidentified. This record comes from a study of cytomegalovirus exposure and HLA in healthy donors. Findings and limits, study-wide: In an earlier analysis, productive rearrangement rates for most beta V segments clustered near 87% or 30%. In vitro, a few CMV-associated chains proved specific for CMV antigens. A missense DCLRE1C variant was associated with V- and J-gene trimming of TCR beta chains in a later analysis, and an independent cohort replicated the association.

PCR involved 60 Vbeta and 13 Jbeta primers. Measured with immunoSEQ multiplex PCR; TCRdb has only the in-frame clones, and not every one. This sample's clone table lists about 210,000 clones. Germline lookup yields CDR1 SGHDT and CDR2 YYEEEE. The CDR3 runs to 17 residues. With 4 bases clipped from V and 1 base from J, the junction kept 10 bases outside the gene matches. The genes are TRBV5-6 and TRBJ2-7; TRBD2 agrees at 11 bases. The clonotype originates from a woman in her thirties in good health and CMV-seropositive. Specimen: PBMCs. This CDR3 is CASSTNRLAGLSYEQYF. The CDR3 bases are TGTGCCAGCAGCACAAACCGACTAGCGGGGTTATCCTACGAGCAGTACTTC.